The table lists the clone carrying this T cell receptor beta chain with a count of one. The cohort comprised adults aged about 18 to 100 years residing in approximately 25 US areas. This sample was taken from a study of blood T cell repertoires in COVID-19. Study in general: Italy, Spain and the United States were the sources of the convalescent and acute COVID-19 samples. Sources were T cells, B-cell-depleted T cells, or PBMCs; the material itself was cDNA or gDNA.

Using immunoSEQ multiplex PCR, the repertoire was profiled, and TCRdb retains in-frame clones only, with some absent. Of 150,000 to 200,000 clones in the sample, 88% were seen once. The receptor's source is a woman aged 18-29 years who had recovered from COVID-19. Input material: PBMCs or T cells enriched from blood (not recorded which).

DNA for the CDR3: TGTGCCAGCAGCCCCCTACAGAGAATTAACAATGAGCAGTTCTTC. Amino acids: CASSPLQRINNEQFF. The rearrangement joins TRBV7-2 to TRBJ2-1, with D unclear. The CDR3 has 15 amino acids. Trimming removed 5 bases at V and 5 bases at J, with 16 bases between. In germline, CDR1 is SGHTA, CDR2 FQGNSA.